The 28 T cell receptor beta chains listed next were all sequenced from one sample in a study of CD4 and CD8 cells across lung adenocarcinoma regions (dated 2018 in TCRdb). Library creation used PCR. This sample was sequenced with a HiSeq X Ten. TCRdb applied fastp at Q25 and MiXCR to the public reads, then kept only in-frame beta chains. Identical CDR3 proteins give one entry, which carries the most common genes and DNA. This sample comprises roughly 20,000 distinct CDR3 sequences, less than 70% of them detected only once. Clones ranked in the top ten supply approximately 24% of the sample. Sequenced input: CD8+ T cells from the center of a lung tumor. In the paper's terms, the cell subset or site label means: tumor center region. Receptor source: a female donor with lung adenocarcinoma. The CD4 and CD8 labels of this study may be unreliable.

This clonotype was counted many times. The gene calls are TRBV4-1 and TRBJ2-1; the match to TRBD2 covers 15 bases. The germline CDR1 and CDR2 sequences are MGHRA and YSYEKL. Unmatched junction bases numbered 8, after V lost 2 bases and J lost 0 bases. The CDR3 consists of 20 residues. The CDR3 loop is CASSQRTGTSGRSSYNEQFF. As DNA, the CDR3 is TGCGCCAGCAGCCAACGTACCGGGACTAGCGGGAGGAGCTCCTACAATGAGCAGTTCTTC.

Concerning this clonotype: The junction differs from germline at one of its ends, possibly a read error. The chain joins TRBV6-1 to TRBJ2-3; D gene ambiguous. Germline-derived CDR1 and CDR2 are MNHNS and SASEGT. The CDR3 is 14 amino acids. The CDR3 loop is CAGSQAVITDTQYF. The CDR3 nucleotides read TGTGCCGGCAGCCAGGCTGTGATCACAGATACGCAGTATTTT.

This chain links TRBV4-1 with TRBJ2-3; the match to TRBD2 covers 10 bases. The V segment lost 4 bases and the J segment 6 bases; nucleotides outside the gene matches: 10. Germline V gene lookup returns CDR1 MGHRA and CDR2 YSYEKL. The length of the CDR3 is 16 residues. This CDR3 is CASSPIQLAGPDTQYF. In DNA form, the CDR3 reads TGCGCCAGCAGCCCTATCCAACTAGCGGGGCCTGATACGCAGTATTTT.

This clonotype has ten or more counts. J is TRBJ2-7 and V is TRBV6-5; 14 bases are shared with TRBD2. Trimming at V came to 6 bases and at J to 4 bases, leaving 5 bases not matched to a gene. Germline V gene sequence: CDR1 MNHEY, CDR2 SVGAGI. The CDR3 extends over 15 amino acids. CDR3 bases: TGTGCCAGCAGCCCTAGGACTAGCGGGGGGTACGAGCAGTACTTC. It translates to CASSPRTSGGYEQYF.

This chain connects TRBV6-1 to TRBJ2-5, with TRBD2 matching 12 bases. The CDR3 length is 16 residues. V gave up 6 bases and J gave up 0 bases; unmatched junction bases: 5. Germline CDR1 and CDR2: MNHNS and SASEGT. CDR3 DNA: TGTGCCAGCAGATCCCGACTAGCGGGAGACCAAGAGACCCAGTACTTC. Amino acids: CASRSRLAGDQETQYF.

This rearrangement joins TRBV6-1 to TRBJ2-5, with 7 bases fitting TRBD2. The ends lost 0 bases at V and 5 bases at J; junction bases unmatched: 12. This CDR3 region has 17 residues. The germline V gene has CDR1 MNHNS and CDR2 SASEGT. CDR3 residues: CASSEALLAGVGETQYF. The CDR3 region has the DNA TGTGCCAGCAGTGAAGCGCTTCTGGCGGGAGTAGGCGAGACCCAGTACTTC.

The chain links TRBV27 to TRBJ2-3; D unclear. V lost 4 bases and J lost 8, with 19 bases in between. The CDR3 consists of 15 residues. Germline V CDR1 and CDR2: MNHEY, SMNVEV (reference sequence). This CDR3 is CASSYATLARSTQYF. As DNA, the CDR3 is TGTGCCAGCAGTTATGCTACCCTTGCGCGGAGTACGCAGTATTTT.

This clonotype was seen ten or more times. This chain links TRBV27 with TRBJ1-1, with D uncertain. The CDR3 has 13 amino acids. CDR1 is MNHEY and CDR2 is SMNVEV in the germline V gene (reference sequence). V shed 4 bases and J shed 1 base, with 7 bases lying between them. For the CDR3, the DNA is TGTGCCAGCAGTTCTCCCCAGAACACTGAAGCTTTCTTT. Translating it yields CASSSPQNTEAFF.

The chain joins TRBV6-1 to TRBJ2-4, with 8 bases matching TRBD2. There are 15 residues in the CDR3. The V segment lost 6 bases and the J segment 13 bases; nucleotides outside the gene matches: 17. Looked up from germline, CDR1 is MNHNS and CDR2 is SASEGT. CDR3: CASRQAGGAKDTQYF. For the CDR3, the DNA is TGTGCCAGCAGGCAGGCGGGGGGCGCCAAAGACACGCAGTACTTC.

The V call is TRBV7-6, the J call TRBJ2-1; D is perhaps TRBD1 or TRBD2 (5 bases each). Trimming shortened V by 1 base and J by 6 bases, and 10 bases separated the two germline ends. CDR3 size: 14 residues. CDR1 and CDR2 from the germline V gene are SGHVS and FNYEAQ. CDR3 in amino acids: CASSLGGTFNEQFF. The CDR3 nucleotides are TGTGCCAGCAGCTTAGGGGGGACGTTCAATGAGCAGTTCTTC. The whole variable domain, remainder taken from reference TRBV7-6 and TRBJ2-1, is GAGVSQSPRYKVTKRGQDVALRCDPISGHVSLYWYRQALGQGPEFLTYFNYEAQQDKSGLPNDRFSAERPEGSISTLTIQRTEQRDSAMYRCASSLGGTFNEQFFGPGTRLTVL.

This clonotype was seen a handful of times. DNA of the CDR3: TGTGCCAGCAGCCCTGACAGCGGGAGGGGCACAGATACGCAGTATTTT. Its translation: CASSPDSGRGTDTQYF. This chain connects TRBV7-6 to TRBJ2-3, with TRBD2 matching over 10 bases. The CDR3 sequence is 16 residues long. The V segment lost 5 bases and the J segment 1 base; nucleotides outside the gene matches: 6. Germline loops: CDR1 SGHVS, CDR2 FNYEAQ.

In its sample, this clonotype was seen many times. This rearrangement joins TRBV11-3 to TRBJ2-3, with D unresolved. V dropped 1 base and J dropped 1 base, with 3 bases sitting between them. The CDR3 extends over 13 amino acids. Germline CDR1 and CDR2: SGHNT and YENEEA. The CDR3 reads CASSLGGTDTQYF. For the CDR3, the DNA is TGTGCCAGCAGCTTAGGGGGCACAGATACGCAGTATTTT.

As concerns this clonotype: At one boundary the junction diverges from the germline segment, which might be a read error. The chain has TRBV3-1 and TRBJ2-5; tentative D call: TRBD2 (5 bases). The CDR3 length is 15 residues. Per germline, CDR1 LGHDT and CDR2 YNNKEL (reference sequence). This CDR3 reads CASSQDPTGSETQYF. The CDR3 bases are TGTGCCAGCAGCCAAGACCCTACGGGATCAGAGACGCAGTACTTT.

This clonotype is classed as medium-sized. The rearrangement links TRBV10-1 to TRBJ1-1, with 7 positions matching TRBD1. V trimming: 6 bases; J trimming: 5 bases; junction bases outside the gene matches: 15. The CDR3 length is 16 residues. The V gene's germline CDR1 is WNHNN and CDR2 SYGVQD (reference sequence). The CDR3 loop is CASSAPGGRGETEAFF. The CDR3 coding sequence is TGCGCCAGCAGCGCTCCTGGAGGCAGGGGGGAAACTGAAGCTTTCTTT.

This sequence joins TRBV12-3 or TRBV12-4 and TRBJ2-2; 10 bases match TRBD2. The CDR3 extends over 14 amino acids. V was clipped by 11 bases and J by 12 bases; unmatched bases: 15. The CDR3 nucleotides are TGTGCCGGGGCTAGCGGGAGTTACACCGATAAGCTGTTTTTT. Its protein is CAGASGSYTDKLFF.

This clonotype was detected a few times. V is TRBV6-1 and J is TRBJ2-1; no definite D call. Germline CDR1 is MNHNS and CDR2 is SASEGT. The CDR3 covers 12 residues. With 8 bases removed from V and 1 base from J, the gap between germline ends came to 6 bases. CDR3 amino acids: CASVASYNEQFF. The CDR3 bases are TGTGCCAGCGTGGCGTCCTACAATGAGCAGTTCTTC.

This clonotype was picked up a small number of times. This sequence may be a read error, since a much larger clone differs from it by one base. J is TRBJ2-5 and V is TRBV27; tentatively, D is TRBD1 (5 bases). The CDR3 has 13 amino acids. Trimming left V 7 bases short and J 11 bases short, with 20 bases between. The V gene's germline CDR1 is MNHEY and CDR2 SMNVEV (reference sequence). In nucleotides, the CDR3 is TGTGCCAGCAAGGGGTTTGCTAACAATGAGCAGTACTTC. Its translation: CASKGFANNEQYF.

To note about this clonotype: Since the CDR3 does not end with the conserved phenylalanine or tryptophan, this likely comes from a read error. The chain employs TRBV27 and TRBJ2-5; 12 bases line up with TRBD1. Germline V gene lookup returns CDR1 MNHEY and CDR2 SMNVEV (reference sequence). The CDR3 has 15 amino acids. Trimming cost V 5 bases and J 9 bases; bases outside gene matches: 10. CDR3 sequence reads: CASSRGTGGRDAQYV. CDR3 coding DNA: TGTGCCAGCAGTAGGGGGACAGGGGGCCGGGACGCCCAGTACGTC.

CDR3 DNA: TGTGCGGGGATCGGGGGTCGTGACGAAGATACGCAGTACTTC. This gives the protein CAGIGGRDEDTQYF. The chain uses TRBV6-1 and TRBJ2-3, with D maybe TRBD2 (6 bases). TRBJ2-7 matches the DNA end more closely, so the J call is doubtful. The germline gives CDR1 MNHNS, CDR2 SASEGT. The CDR3 is made up of 14 amino acids.

The chain carries TRBV20-1 and TRBJ2-1; D may correspond to TRBD1 or TRBD2 (7 bases each). Per germline, CDR1 DFQATT and CDR2 SNEGSKA (reference sequence). The CDR3 totals 14 residues. The V and J ends lost 5 bases and 9 bases respectively, with 20 bases between them. CDR3 sequence (DNA): TGCAGTGCTTATACAGGGGCTCGCGGGGGTGAGCAGTTCTTC. Translating gives CSAYTGARGGEQFF.

This clonotype occurred many times. The gene calls are TRBV6-1 and TRBJ2-7, with 7 nucleotides matching TRBD2. The CDR3 totals 14 residues. Germline CDR1 is MNHNS and CDR2 is SASEGT. With V trimmed by 5 bases and J by 2 bases, 6 bases remained unmatched. The CDR3 reads CASSPGTNPYEQYF. As DNA, the CDR3 is TGTGCCAGCAGTCCCGGGACTAACCCCTACGAGCAGTACTTC.

The rearrangement joins TRBV10-1 to TRBJ2-4; no firm D call. The germline V and J ends were trimmed by 10 bases and 13 bases, with 23 bases remaining between them. Per the germline V gene, CDR1 is WNHNN and CDR2 is SYGVQD (reference sequence). This CDR3 region has 13 residues. The CDR3 region has the DNA TGCGCCACGGCACGGTGTGACAAAAATACGCAGTACTTC. Translation: CATARCDKNTQYF.

A remark on this clonotype: The germline gene is not matched at one end of the junction; a read error may be the cause. The J gene is TRBJ2-5, the V gene TRBV27, with D possibly matching TRBD2 (5 bases). In germline, CDR1 is MNHEY, CDR2 SMNVEV (reference sequence). There are 15 residues in the CDR3. The CDR3 DNA reads as TGTGCCAGCGGGTCCGGGGTCCGTCAGGAAGAGACTCAGTACTTC. Protein sequence: CASGSGVRQEETQYF.

In this sample, this clonotype turned up many times. This sequence joins TRBV7-2 and TRBJ2-1, with TRBD2 matching 8 bases. Germline CDR1 reads SGHTA; CDR2 reads FQGNSA. The trim removed 2 bases at V and 8 bases at J, leaving 14 bases unmatched. CDR3 length: 17 residues. The CDR3 spells CASSLISGGTRAHEQFF. The CDR3 DNA sequence: TGTGCCAGCAGCTTAATATCGGGGGGGACTAGGGCCCATGAGCAGTTCTTC. The entire variable domain, with the rest obtained from reference TRBV7-2 and TRBJ2-1, is as follows: GAGVSQSPSNKVTEKGKDVELRCDPISGHTALYWYRQSLGQGLEFLIYFQGNSAPDKSGLPSDRFSAERTGGSVSTLTIQRTQQEDSAVYLCASSLISGGTRAHEQFFGPGTRLTVL.

Notes on this clonotype: The junction departs from the called germline gene at one end, perhaps through a read error. The chain uses TRBV6-1 and TRBJ2-5; D is perhaps TRBD1 (5 bases). There are 15 residues in the CDR3. Germline loops: CDR1 MNHNS, CDR2 SASEGT. CDR3 protein: CASSDRGSGAYVQTF. For the CDR3, the DNA is TGTGCCAGCAGTGATAGGGGCTCTGGGGCCTACGTGCAGACCTTC.

The table lists this clonotype with many counts. This chain uses TRBV27 with TRBJ2-1; D gene unclear. The CDR3 runs to 13 residues. Germline CDR1 MNHEY, CDR2 SMNVEV (reference sequence). V was clipped by 5 bases and J by 4 bases, with 9 bases between them. In nucleotides, the CDR3 is TGTGCCAGCAGTGCTACTGAGTACAATGAGCAGTTCTTC. The encoded protein is CASSATEYNEQFF.

Concerning this clonotype: At one of its ends the junction is not consistent with the germline gene, which may arise from a read error. The chain joins TRBV10-1 to TRBJ2-1; TRBD2 aligns across 7 bases. Germline V gene data show CDR1 as WNHNN and CDR2 as SYGVQD (reference sequence). CDR3 length equals 16 residues. DNA for the CDR3: TGCGCCAGCAGTTCATGGAGCGGGAATCGATACGGGGAGCAGTTTTTC. Translated, it gives CASSSWSGNRYGEQFF.

Comment on this clonotype: A much larger clone is a single base away; this may be a read error. The V gene is TRBV6-5, the J gene TRBJ1-2, with 8 bases that match TRBD1. CDR1 and CDR2 from the germline V gene are MNHEY and SVGAGI. The CDR3 is made up of 17 amino acids. V was clipped by 2 bases and J by 6 bases; unmatched bases: 14. The CDR3 loop is CASSYPLSWTGRNGYTF. In DNA, the CDR3 is TGTGCCAGCAGTTACCCGCTTTCTTGGACAGGGAGGAATGGCTACACCTTC.